This passage covers 5 T cell receptor beta chains from one sample sequenced in a study of resident and recirculating memory T cells in vitiligo. This table comes from immunoSEQ multiplex PCR, and its TCRdb copy is limited to in-frame clones, with some not included. Among roughly 76,000 clones listed, 80% to 95% were seen once. Sequencing used blood. The receptors originated from a male donor with vitiligo.

The chain recombines TRBV7-2 with TRBJ2-3, with 7 positions matching TRBD1. The germline CDR1 and CDR2 sequences are SGHTA and FQGNSA. CDR3 length equals 16 residues. The J segment lost 0 bases and the V segment lost 5 bases, leaving 8 bases of the junction unmatched. The CDR3, as DNA: TGTGCCAGCAGCCCTAGGATACAGGGGAGCACAGATACGCAGTATTTT. It is translated as CASSPRIQGSTDTQYF.

The chain combines TRBV2 with TRBJ1-6; 9 positions match TRBD1. V gave up 3 bases and J gave up 12 bases; unmatched junction bases: 6. Germline CDR1 is SNHLY and CDR2 is FYNNEI. The CDR3 runs 14 residues. CDR3 coding DNA: TGTGCCAGCAGTGAGGGACAGGGTAGTGGACCCCTCCACTTT. This encodes CASSEGQGSGPLHF.

The chain combines TRBV13 with TRBJ1-4; possible D gene TRBD1, 5 bases. The CDR3 loop spans 13 amino acids. Germline V lookup: CDR1 PRHDT, CDR2 FYEKMQ (reference sequence). V was trimmed by 4 bases and J by 11 bases, leaving 14 bases between them. In nucleotides, the CDR3 is TGTGCCAGCAGCTACGACGGGCGGGGGAAACTGTTTTTT. It codes for CASSYDGRGKLFF.

The chain employs TRBV4-1 and TRBJ1-1; the D is unclear. This CDR3 has 16 amino acids. Trimming removed 4 bases at V and 0 bases at J, with 15 bases between. In germline, CDR1 is MGHRA, CDR2 YSYEKL. CDR3 residues: CASSPSRTGMNTEAFF. The CDR3 DNA reads TGCGCCAGCAGCCCTAGCCGGACGGGGATGAACACTGAAGCTTTCTTT.

The CDR3 is CASSQYGGTTDTQYF. CDR3 sequence (DNA): TGTGCCAGCAGCCAATATGGCGGGACCACAGATACGCAGTATTTT. The rearrangement uses TRBV16 and TRBJ2-3, with TRBD2 as a possible D gene (6 bases). The CDR3 has 15 residues. V was cut by 1 base and J by 2 bases, with 10 bases left in between. The germline V gene has CDR1 KGHSY and CDR2 FQNENV.